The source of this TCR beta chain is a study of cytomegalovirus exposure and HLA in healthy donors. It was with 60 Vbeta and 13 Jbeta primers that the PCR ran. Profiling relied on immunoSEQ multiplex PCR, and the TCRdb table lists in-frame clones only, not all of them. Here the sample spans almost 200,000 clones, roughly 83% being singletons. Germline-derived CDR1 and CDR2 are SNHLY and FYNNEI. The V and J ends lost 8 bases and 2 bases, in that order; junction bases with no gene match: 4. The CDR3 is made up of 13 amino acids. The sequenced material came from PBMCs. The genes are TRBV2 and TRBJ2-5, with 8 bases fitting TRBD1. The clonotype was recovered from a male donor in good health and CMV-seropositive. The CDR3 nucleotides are TGTGCCAGCCATCGGGACAGGCAAGAGACCCAGTACTTC. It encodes CASHRDRQETQYF. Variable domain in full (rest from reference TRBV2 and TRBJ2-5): EPEVTQTPSHQVTQMGQEVILRCVPISNHLYFYWYRQILGQKVEFLVSFYNNEISEKSEIFDDQFSVERPDGSNFTLKIRSTKLEDSAMYFCASHRDRQETQYFGPGTRLLVL.